This TCR beta chain appears in the sequencing data of a study of siplizumab effects on memory and regulatory T cells. Findings of the study overall: Under siplizumab, an average about 70% of mappable alloreactive CD4+ clones were Treg-derived, compared with 26.9% in controls. Naive T cells appeared more diverse than memory cells and seemed to be major alloresponse contributors. Proliferating Tregs from siplizumab cultures lacked functional confirmation of suppression.

The assay was immunoSEQ multiplex PCR, and TCRdb's table has in-frame clones only and misses some. Of 120,000 or so clones listed, roughly 92% are singletons. This clone appeared a single time. Its antigen remains unknown. The length of the CDR3 is 15 residues. Germline V lookup: CDR1 SGHKS, CDR2 YYEKEE (reference sequence). The ends were cut back, 0 bases at V and 0 bases at J, with 9 bases in the middle. The material sequenced was CD4+ T cells sorted from blood. The chain couples TRBV5-5 to TRBJ1-1; weak D call: TRBD1 (6 bases). The origin of this receptor is a human donor in good health. In nucleotides, the CDR3 is TGTGCCAGCAGCTTGGCCTCAGGGGTGAACACTGAAGCTTTCTTT. Translation: CASSLASGVNTEAFF.